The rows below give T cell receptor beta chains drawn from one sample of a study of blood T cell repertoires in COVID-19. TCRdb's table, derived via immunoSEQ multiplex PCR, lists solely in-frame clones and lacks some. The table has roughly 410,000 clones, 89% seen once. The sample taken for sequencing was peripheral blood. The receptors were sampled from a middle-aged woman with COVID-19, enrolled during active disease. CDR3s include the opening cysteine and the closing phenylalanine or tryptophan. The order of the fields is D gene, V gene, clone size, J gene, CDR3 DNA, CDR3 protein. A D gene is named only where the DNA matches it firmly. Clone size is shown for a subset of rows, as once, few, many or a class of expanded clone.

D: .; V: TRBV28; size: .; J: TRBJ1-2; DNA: TGTGCCAGCGTTCCGGGGTCGCCTATCTATGGCTACACCTTC; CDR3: CASVPGSPIYGYTF
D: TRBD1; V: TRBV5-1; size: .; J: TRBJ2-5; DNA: TGCGCCAGCAGCTTACAGGGGGCTGAGACCCAGTACTTC; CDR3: CASSLQGAETQYF
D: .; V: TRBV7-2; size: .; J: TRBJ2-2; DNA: TGTGCCAGCAGCTTAAGGGGCAGCGAGTTCACCGGGGAGCTGTTTTTT; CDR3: CASSLRGSEFTGELFF
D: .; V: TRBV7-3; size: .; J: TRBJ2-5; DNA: TGTGCCAGCAGCTTCGGGGGGCCCTCTGCCCAGTACTTC; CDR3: CASSFGGPSAQYF
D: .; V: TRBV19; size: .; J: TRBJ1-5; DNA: TGTGCCAGTAGTAGGGGGGATAGCAATCAGCCCCAGCATTTT; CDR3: CASSRGDSNQPQHF
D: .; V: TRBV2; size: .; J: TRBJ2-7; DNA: TGTGCCAGCACTCGACAGAGAGCCTACGAGCAGTACTTC; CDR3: CASTRQRAYEQYF
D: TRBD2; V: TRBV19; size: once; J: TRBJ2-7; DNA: TGTGCCAGTAGACCCTCGGGAGGGATGACCTACGAGCAGTACTTC; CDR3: CASRPSGGMTYEQYF
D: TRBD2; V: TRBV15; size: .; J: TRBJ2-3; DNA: TGTGCCACGCGAGCGGGGGTTCACACAGATACGCAGTATTTT; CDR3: CATRAGVHTDTQYF
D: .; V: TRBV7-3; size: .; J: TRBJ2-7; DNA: TGTGCCAGCAGCTTAACGGGGAGCTCCTACGAGCAGTACTTC; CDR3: CASSLTGSSYEQYF
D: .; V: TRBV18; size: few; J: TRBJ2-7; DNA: TGTGCCAGCGCTCGTCACAGGTACTTC; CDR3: CASARHRYF
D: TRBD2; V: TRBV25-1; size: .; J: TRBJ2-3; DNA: TGTGCCAGCACAGCGGGGGGGAAAGGAGCAGATACGCAGTATTTT; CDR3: CASTAGGKGADTQYF
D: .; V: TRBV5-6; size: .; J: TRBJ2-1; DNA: TGTGCCAGCAGCTTTACAGGCTCCTACAATGAGCAGTTCTTC; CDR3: CASSFTGSYNEQFF
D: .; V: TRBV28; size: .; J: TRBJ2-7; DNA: TGTGCCAGCAGTTTGTTATCTATGGGGCGCTACGAGCAGTACTTC; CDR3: CASSLLSMGRYEQYF
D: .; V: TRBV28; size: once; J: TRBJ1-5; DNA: TGTGCCAGCAGCTCCGGGGTGTTGCCCCAGCATTTT; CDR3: CASSSGVLPQHF
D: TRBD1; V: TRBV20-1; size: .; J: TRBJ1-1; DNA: TGCAGTGCTAGTGGACAGGGGGCTAACACTGAAGCTTTCTTT; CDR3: CSASGQGANTEAFF
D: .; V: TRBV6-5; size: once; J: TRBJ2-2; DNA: TGTGCCAGCTACATGAAATTGAACACCGGGGAGCTGTTTTTT; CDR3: CASYMKLNTGELFF
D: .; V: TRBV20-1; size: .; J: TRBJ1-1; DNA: TGCAGTGCGCAACAGAACACTGAAGCTTTCTTT; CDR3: CSAQQNTEAFF
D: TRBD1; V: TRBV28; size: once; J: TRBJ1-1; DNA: TGTGCCACACACAGGGGGATGGGCACTGAAGCTTTCTTT; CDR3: CATHRGMGTEAFF
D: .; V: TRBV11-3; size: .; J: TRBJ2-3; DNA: TGTGCCAGCAGGGGAGCCGGGGATACGCAGTATTTT; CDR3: CASRGAGDTQYF
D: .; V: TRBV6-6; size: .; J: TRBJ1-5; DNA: TGTGCCAGCAGTTACCCTGATCAGCCCCAGCATTTT; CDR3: CASSYPDQPQHF
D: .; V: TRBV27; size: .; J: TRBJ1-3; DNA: TGTGCCAGCAGTTTATCGGCGGGATCTGGAAACACCATATATTTT; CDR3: CASSLSAGSGNTIYF
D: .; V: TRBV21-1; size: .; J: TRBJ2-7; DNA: TGTGCCAGCAGCAAAGCGCACCCCGAGCTGAGCTCCTACGAGCAGTACTTC; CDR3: CASSKAHPELSSYEQYF
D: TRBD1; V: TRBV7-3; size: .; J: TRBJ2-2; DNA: TGTGCCAGCAGCTCACCGGGACAGGGTTACACCGGGGAGCTGTTTTTT; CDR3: CASSSPGQGYTGELFF
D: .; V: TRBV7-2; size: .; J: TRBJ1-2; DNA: TGTGCCAGCGGAACCGAAGGAGAGGACACAAATAACACCTTC; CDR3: CASGTEGEDTNNTF
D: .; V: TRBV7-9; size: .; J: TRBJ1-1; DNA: TGTGCCAGCAGCTTAGTTCGGCAGGGGAACACTGAAGCTTTCTTT; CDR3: CASSLVRQGNTEAFF
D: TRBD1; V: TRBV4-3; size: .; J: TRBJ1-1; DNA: TGCGCCAGCAGCTCAAGGGGACAGGGGGCTACTGAAGCTTTCTTT; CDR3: CASSSRGQGATEAFF
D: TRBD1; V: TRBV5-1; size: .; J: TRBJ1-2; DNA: TGCGCCAGCAGCCTACAAACGACAGGGTTATATGGCTACACCTTC; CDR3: CASSLQTTGLYGYTF
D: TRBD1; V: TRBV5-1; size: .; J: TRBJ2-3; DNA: TGCGCCAGCGGGACAGGGGGCTTAGATACGCAGTATTTT; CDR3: CASGTGGLDTQYF
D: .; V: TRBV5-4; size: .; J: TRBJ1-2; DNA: TGTGCCAGCAGCTTGGAGGTGGGCGCAGGCCATGGCTACACCTTC; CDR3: CASSLEVGAGHGYTF
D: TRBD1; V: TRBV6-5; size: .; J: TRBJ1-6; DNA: TGTGCCAGCAGTTTACCTGGACAGGGGAATTCACCCCTCCACTTT; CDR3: CASSLPGQGNSPLHF
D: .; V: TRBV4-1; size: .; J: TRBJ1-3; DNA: TGCGCCAGCAGCCAACTACCGGGGTCTGGAAACACCATATATTTT; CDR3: CASSQLPGSGNTIYF
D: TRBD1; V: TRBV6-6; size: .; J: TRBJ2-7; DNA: TGTGCCAGCAGCCGGGCGGGACAGGTCTACGAGCAGTACTTC; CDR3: CASSRAGQVYEQYF
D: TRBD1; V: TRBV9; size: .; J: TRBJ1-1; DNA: TGTGCCAGCAGCGGACGGACAGGACTCCTCAACACTGAAGCTTTCTTT; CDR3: CASSGRTGLLNTEAFF
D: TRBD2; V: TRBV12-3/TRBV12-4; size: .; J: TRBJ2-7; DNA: TGTGCCAGCAGCCTGCGGGGGAACTACGAGCAGTACTTC; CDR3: CASSLRGNYEQYF
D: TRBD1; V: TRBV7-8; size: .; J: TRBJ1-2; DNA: TGTGCCAGCAGCCCATCGGGAGTTGGACAGGGGAGGGGCTACACCTTC; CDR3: CASSPSGVGQGRGYTF
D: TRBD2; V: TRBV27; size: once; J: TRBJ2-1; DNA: TGTGCCAGCAGGATTGGTGGACCCTCCAGACCTAGCGGGAGGGCCTACAATGAGCAGTTCTTC; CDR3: CASRIGGPSRPSGRAYNEQFF
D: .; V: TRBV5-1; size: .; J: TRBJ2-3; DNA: TGCGCCAGCAGCTTAGTGGGCCTAAGCCCAGATACGCAGTATTTT; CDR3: CASSLVGLSPDTQYF
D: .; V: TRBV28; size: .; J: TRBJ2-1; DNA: TGTGCCAGCACCCCGTCCCCAGCGAGGAAAAATGAGCAGTTCTTC; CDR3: CASTPSPARKNEQFF
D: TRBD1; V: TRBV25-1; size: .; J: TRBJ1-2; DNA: TGTGCCAGCACTGGGACAGCCGGACACCTTTGGGGCTACACCTTC; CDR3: CASTGTAGHLWGYTF
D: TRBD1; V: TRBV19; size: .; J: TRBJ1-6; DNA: TGTGCCACCTCAAGGAGTGGCAGGGGGCAGGATAGTTCACCCCTCCACTTT; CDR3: CATSRSGRGQDSSPLHF
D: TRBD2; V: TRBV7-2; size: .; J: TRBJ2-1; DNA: TGTGCCAGCAGCCAGAGGGGGGCTAGCGGGTTGAGCTCCTACAATGAGCAGTTCTTC; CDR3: CASSQRGASGLSSYNEQFF